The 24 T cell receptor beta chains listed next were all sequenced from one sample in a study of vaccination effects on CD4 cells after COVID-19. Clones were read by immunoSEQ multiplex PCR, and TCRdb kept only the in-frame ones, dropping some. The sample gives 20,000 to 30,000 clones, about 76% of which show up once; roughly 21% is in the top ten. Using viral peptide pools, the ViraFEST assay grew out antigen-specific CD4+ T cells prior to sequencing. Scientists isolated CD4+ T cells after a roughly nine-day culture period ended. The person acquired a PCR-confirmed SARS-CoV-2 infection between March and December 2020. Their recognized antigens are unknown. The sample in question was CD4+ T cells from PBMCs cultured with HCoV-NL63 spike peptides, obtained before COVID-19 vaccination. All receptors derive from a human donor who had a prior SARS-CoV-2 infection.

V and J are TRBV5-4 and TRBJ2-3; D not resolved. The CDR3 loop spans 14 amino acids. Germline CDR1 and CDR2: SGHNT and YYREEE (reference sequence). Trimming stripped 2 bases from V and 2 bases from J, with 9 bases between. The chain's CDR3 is CASSFPGHTDTQYF. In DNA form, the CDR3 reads TGTGCCAGCAGCTTTCCGGGCCACACAGATACGCAGTATTTT.

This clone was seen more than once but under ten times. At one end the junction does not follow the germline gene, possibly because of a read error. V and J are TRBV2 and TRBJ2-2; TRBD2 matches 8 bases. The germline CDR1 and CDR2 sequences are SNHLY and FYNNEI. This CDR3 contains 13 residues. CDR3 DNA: TGCCCAAGCAAGCGGGAGCACACCGGGGAGCTGTTTTTT. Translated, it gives CPSKREHTGELFF.

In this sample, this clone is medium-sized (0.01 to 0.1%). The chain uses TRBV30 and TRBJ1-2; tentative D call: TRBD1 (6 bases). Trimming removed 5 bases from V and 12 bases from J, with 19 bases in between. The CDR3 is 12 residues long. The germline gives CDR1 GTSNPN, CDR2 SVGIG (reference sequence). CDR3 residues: CAWGNGQRGHTF. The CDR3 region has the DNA TGTGCCTGGGGGAACGGACAGCGGGGCCACACCTTC.

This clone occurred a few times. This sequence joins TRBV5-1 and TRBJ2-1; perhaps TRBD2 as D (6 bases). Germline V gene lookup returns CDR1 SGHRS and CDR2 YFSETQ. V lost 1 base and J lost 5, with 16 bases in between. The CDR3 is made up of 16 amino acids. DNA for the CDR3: TGCGCCAGCAGCTTGAATAGTGGGAGGCCCAACAATGAGCAGTTCTTC. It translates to CASSLNSGRPNNEQFF.

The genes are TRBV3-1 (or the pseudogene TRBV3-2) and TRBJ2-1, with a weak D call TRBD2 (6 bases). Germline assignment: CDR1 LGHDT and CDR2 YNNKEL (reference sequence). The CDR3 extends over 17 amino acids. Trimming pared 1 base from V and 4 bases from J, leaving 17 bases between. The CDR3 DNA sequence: TGTGCCAGCAGCCAAGTTAGGCGGCTAGCGTTGTACAATGAGCAGTTCTTC. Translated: CASSQVRRLALYNEQFF.

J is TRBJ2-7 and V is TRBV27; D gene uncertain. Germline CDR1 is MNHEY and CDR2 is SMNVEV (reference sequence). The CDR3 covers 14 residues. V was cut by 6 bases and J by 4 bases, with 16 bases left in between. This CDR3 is CASRDLTKYYEQYF. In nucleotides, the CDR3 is TGTGCCAGCAGGGACCTCACCAAATATTACGAGCAGTACTTC.

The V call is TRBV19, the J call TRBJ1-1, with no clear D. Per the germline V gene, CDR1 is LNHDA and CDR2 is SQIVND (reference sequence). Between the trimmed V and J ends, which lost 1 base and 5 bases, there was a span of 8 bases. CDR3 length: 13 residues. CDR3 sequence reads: CASSIGRRTEAFF. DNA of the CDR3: TGTGCCAGTAGTATAGGACGGAGGACTGAAGCTTTCTTT.

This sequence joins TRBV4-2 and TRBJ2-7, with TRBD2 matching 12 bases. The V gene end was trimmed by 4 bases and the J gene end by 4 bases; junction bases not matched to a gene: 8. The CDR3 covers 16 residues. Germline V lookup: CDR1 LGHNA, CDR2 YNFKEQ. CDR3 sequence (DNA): TGTGCCAGCAGCCCCGTAACTAGCGGGGGGATATACGAGCAGTACTTC. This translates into CASSPVTSGGIYEQYF.

CDR3 amino acids: CASSYSDTNTEAFF. CDR3 DNA: TGTGCCAGCAGTTACTCGGACACGAACACTGAAGCTTTCTTT. This chain joins TRBV6-6 and TRBJ1-1; D is perhaps TRBD1 (5 bases). Deletions cut 0 bases from V and 1 base from J, with 6 bases between. Germline lookup yields CDR1 MNHNY and CDR2 SVGAGI (reference sequence). CDR3 size: 14 residues.

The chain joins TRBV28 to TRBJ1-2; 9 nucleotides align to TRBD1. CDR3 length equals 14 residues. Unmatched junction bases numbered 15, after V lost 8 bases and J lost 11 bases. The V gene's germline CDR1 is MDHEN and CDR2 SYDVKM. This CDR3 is CASATSHPGQGYTF. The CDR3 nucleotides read TGTGCCAGCGCAACATCTCACCCGGGACAGGGTTACACCTTC.

CDR3 sequence (DNA): TGTGCCAGCTCACCCACGGCGGGAGGGCCAGGCAATACGCAGTATTTT. This encodes CASSPTAGGPGNTQYF. The V call is TRBV18, the J call TRBJ2-3; the match to TRBD2 covers 9 bases. The CDR3 covers 16 residues. CDR1 is KGHSH and CDR2 is LQKENI in the germline V gene. Germline trimming cut 3 bases from V and 7 bases from J; bases unmatched to any gene: 11.

CDR3 residues: CATSDRGQGIQPQHF. CDR3 sequence (DNA): TGTGCCACCAGTGACCGCGGACAGGGGATTCAGCCCCAGCATTTT. The rearrangement joins TRBV24-1 to TRBJ1-5, with 9 bases fitting TRBD1. The J segment lost 6 bases and the V segment lost 4 bases, leaving 6 bases of the junction unmatched. CDR1 and CDR2 from the germline V gene are KGHDR and SFDVKD. The CDR3 consists of 15 residues.

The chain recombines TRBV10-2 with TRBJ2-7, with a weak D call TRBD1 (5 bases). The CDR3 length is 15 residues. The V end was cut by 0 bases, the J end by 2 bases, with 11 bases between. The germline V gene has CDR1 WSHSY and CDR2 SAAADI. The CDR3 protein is CASSESWARAYEQYF. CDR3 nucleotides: TGCGCCAGCAGTGAGTCGTGGGCCAGGGCCTACGAGCAGTACTTC.

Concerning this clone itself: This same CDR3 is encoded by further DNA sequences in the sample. CDR3 amino acids: CASSLGTGGNTIYF. The CDR3 DNA reads as TGCGCCAGCAGCTTGGGGACCGGGGGAAACACCATATATTTT. The rearrangement links TRBV5-1 to TRBJ1-3; D unclear. V shed 0 bases and J shed 4 bases, with 8 bases lying between them. The CDR3 length is 14 residues. Per germline, CDR1 SGHRS and CDR2 YFSETQ.

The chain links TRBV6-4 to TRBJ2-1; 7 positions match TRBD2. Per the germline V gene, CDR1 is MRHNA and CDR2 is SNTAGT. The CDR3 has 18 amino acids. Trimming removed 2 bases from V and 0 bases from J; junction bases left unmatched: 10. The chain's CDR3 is CASSDRPAGGTSYNEQFF. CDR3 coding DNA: TGTGCCAGCAGTGACCGACCCGCCGGGGGGACCTCCTACAATGAGCAGTTCTTC.

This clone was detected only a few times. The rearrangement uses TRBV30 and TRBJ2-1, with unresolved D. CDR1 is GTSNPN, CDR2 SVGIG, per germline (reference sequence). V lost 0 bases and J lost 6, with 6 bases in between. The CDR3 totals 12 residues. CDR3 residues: CAWSVGSNEQFF. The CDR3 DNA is TGTGCCTGGAGTGTTGGTAGCAATGAGCAGTTCTTC.

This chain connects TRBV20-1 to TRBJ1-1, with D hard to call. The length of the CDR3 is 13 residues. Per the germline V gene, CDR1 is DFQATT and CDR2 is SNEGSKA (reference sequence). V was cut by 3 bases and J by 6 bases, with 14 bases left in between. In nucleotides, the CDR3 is TGCAGTGCTAGTCCCATCCCTGGGGCTGAAGCTTTCTTT. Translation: CSASPIPGAEAFF.

As DNA, the CDR3 is TGCGCCAGCAGCTTTATAGGGGGCGGCAATCAGCCCCAGCATTTT. Protein: CASSFIGGGNQPQHF. The chain has TRBV4-1 and TRBJ1-5, with 7 positions matching TRBD1. Germline values: CDR1 MGHRA, CDR2 YSYEKL. The CDR3 totals 15 residues. V dropped 5 bases and J dropped 2; count of bases not matched to a gene: 6.

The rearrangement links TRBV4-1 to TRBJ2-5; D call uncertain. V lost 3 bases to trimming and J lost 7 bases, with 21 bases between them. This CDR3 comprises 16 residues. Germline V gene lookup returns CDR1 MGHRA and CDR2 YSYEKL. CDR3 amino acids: CASSQGNGRGRPTQYF. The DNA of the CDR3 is TGCGCCAGCAGCCAGGGGAACGGACGAGGCCGGCCGACCCAGTACTTC.

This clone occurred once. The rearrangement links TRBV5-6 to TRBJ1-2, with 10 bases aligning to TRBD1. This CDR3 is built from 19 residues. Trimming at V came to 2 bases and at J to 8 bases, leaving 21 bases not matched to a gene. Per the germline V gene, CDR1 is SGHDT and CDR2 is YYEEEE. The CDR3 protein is CASSLSSRGQGFFYRGYTF. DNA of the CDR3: TGTGCCAGCAGCTTAAGTTCCAGGGGACAGGGGTTTTTCTACCGGGGCTACACCTTC.

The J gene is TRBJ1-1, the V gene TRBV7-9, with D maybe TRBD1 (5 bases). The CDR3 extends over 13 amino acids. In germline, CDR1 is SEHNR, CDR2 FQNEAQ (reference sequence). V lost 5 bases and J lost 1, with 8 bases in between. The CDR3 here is CASSKQENTEAFF. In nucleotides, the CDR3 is TGTGCCAGCAGCAAACAGGAGAACACTGAAGCTTTCTTT. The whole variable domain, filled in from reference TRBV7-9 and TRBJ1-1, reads DTGVSQNPRHKITKRGQNVTFRCDPISEHNRLYWYRQTLGQGPEFLTYFQNEAQLEKSRLLSDRFSAERPKGSFSTLEIQRTEQGDSAMYLCASSKQENTEAFFGQGTRLTVV.

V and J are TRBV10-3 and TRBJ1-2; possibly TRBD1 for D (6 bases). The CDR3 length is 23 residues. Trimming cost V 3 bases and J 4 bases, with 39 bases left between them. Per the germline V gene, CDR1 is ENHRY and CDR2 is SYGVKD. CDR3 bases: TGTGCCATCAGTGATAGGCTTTTTTATGGTTGGGGGCGCGCCTCACCCCGGCGCTATGGCTACACCTTC. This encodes CAISDRLFYGWGRASPRRYGYTF.

As DNA, the CDR3 is TGTGCCAGCAGCAATTCTTGGGAGCAGTTCTTC. It yields the protein CASSNSWEQFF. The chain combines TRBV6-5 with TRBJ2-1; D call uncertain. V was shortened by 6 bases and J by 10 bases, with 10 bases between the two germline ends. Germline V CDR1 and CDR2: MNHEY, SVGAGI. This CDR3 is 11 amino acids long.

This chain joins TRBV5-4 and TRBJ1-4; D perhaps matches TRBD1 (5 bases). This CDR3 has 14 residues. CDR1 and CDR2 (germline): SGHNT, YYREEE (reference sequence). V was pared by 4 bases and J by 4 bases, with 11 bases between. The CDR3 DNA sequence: TGTGCCAGCAGCCCCGGACAAAGTAATGAAAAACTGTTTTTT. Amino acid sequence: CASSPGQSNEKLFF.